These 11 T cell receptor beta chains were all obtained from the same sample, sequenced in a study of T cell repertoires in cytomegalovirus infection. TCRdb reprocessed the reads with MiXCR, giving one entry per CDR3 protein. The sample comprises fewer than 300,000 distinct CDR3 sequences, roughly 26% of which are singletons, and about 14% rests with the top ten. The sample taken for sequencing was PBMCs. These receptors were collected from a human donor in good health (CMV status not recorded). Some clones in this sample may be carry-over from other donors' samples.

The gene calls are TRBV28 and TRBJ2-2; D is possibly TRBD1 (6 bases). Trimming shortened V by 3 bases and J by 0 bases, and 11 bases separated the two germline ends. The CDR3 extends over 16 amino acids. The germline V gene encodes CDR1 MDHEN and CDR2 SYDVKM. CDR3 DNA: TGTGCCAGCAGTTTTTTCGACAGGCCGAACACCGGGGAGCTGTTTTTT. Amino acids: CASSFFDRPNTGELFF.

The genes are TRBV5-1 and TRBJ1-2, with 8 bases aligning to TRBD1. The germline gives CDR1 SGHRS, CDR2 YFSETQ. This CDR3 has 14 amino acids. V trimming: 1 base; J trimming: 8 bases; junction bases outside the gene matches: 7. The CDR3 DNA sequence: TGCGCCAGCAGCTTGTCCCGGACAGGGAAAGGCTACACCTTC. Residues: CASSLSRTGKGYTF.

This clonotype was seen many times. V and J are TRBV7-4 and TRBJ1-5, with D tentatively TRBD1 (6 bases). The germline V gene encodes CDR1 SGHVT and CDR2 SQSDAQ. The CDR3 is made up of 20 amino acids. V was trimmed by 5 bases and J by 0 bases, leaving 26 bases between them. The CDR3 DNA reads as TGTGCCAGCAGCCAAACGACGGACAGAGGACTAAATTATAGCAATCAGCCCCAGCATTTT. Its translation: CASSQTTDRGLNYSNQPQHF.

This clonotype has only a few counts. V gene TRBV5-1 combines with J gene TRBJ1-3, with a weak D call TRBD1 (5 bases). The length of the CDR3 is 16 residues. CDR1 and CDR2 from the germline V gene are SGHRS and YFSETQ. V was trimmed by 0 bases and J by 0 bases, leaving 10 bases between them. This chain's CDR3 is CASSLVGGSSGNTIYF. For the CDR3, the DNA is TGCGCCAGCAGCTTGGTGGGGGGTAGCTCTGGAAACACCATATATTTT.

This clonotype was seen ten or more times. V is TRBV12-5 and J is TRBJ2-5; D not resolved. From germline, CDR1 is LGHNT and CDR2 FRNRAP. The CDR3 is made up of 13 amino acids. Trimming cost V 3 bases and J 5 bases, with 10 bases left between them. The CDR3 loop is CASGFGTVETQYF. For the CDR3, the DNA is TGTGCTAGTGGTTTCGGCACAGTGGAGACCCAGTACTTC.

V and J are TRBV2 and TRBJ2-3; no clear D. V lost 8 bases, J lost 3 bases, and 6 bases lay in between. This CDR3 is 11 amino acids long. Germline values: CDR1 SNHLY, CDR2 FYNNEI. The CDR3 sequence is CASFGTDTQYF. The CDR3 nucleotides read TGTGCCAGCTTCGGGACAGATACGCAGTATTTT.

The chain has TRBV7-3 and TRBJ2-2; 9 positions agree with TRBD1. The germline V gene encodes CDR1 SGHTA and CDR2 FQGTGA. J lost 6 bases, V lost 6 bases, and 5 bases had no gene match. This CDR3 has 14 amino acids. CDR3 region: CASSWDRDAGELFF. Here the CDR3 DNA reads TGTGCCAGCAGTTGGGACAGGGATGCCGGGGAGCTGTTTTTT.

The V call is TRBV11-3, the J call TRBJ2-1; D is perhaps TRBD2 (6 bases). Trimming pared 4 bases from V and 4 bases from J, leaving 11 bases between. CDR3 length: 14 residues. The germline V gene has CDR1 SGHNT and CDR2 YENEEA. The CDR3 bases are TGTGCCAGCAGCTGGGACTTGTCATACAATGAGCAGTTCTTC. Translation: CASSWDLSYNEQFF.

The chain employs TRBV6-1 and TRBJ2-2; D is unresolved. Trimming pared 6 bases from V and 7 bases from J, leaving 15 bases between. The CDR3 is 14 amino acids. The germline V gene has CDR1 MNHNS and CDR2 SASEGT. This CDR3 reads CASRSSRSVGELFF. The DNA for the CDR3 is TGTGCCAGCAGATCGAGCAGGAGTGTCGGGGAGCTGTTTTTT.

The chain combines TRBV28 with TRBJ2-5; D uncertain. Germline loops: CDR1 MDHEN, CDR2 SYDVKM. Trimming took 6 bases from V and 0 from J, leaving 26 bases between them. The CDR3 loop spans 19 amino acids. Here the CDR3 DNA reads TGTGCCAGCAGATCTATACTCCCCCCACCCGGTGGGTACCAAGAGACCCAGTACTTC. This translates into CASRSILPPPGGYQETQYF.

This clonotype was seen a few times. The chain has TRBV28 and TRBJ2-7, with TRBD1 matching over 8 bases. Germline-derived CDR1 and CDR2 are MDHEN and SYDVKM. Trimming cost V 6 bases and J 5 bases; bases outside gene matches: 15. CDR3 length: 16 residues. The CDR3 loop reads CASRNRGTGSSDEQYF. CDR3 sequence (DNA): TGTGCCAGCAGAAACCGAGGGACAGGATCATCGGACGAGCAGTACTTC.